The T cell receptor beta chain under discussion was sequenced for a study of blood T cell repertoires in COVID-19. The CDR3 runs to 14 residues. Germline values: CDR1 SGDLS, CDR2 YYNGEE. Trimming at V came to 4 bases and at J to 11 bases, leaving 12 bases not matched to a gene. The authors' processing: Reference gene primer amplification in the assay estimated nucleated cell counts. Data came from immunoSEQ multiplex PCR; TCRdb stores just in-frame clones and leaves some out. From that table come the V and J calls and clone size; the DNA was used to work out D and trimming. The table lists around 81,000 clones, approximately 88% of them singletons.

The TCR was taken from a man in his 70s with acute or convalescent COVID-19. The sequencing sample was made of peripheral blood. This rearrangement joins TRBV9 to TRBJ1-1, with TRBD1 identical over 9 bases. CDR3 amino acids: CASSPLRDRAYAFF. For the CDR3, the DNA is TGTGCCAGCAGCCCCTTGCGGGACAGGGCCTATGCTTTCTTT.